The next 25 T cell receptor beta chains were all read from a single sample in a study of cytomegalovirus exposure and HLA in healthy donors. The primer mix had 60 Vbeta and 13 Jbeta primers. Measured with immunoSEQ multiplex PCR; TCRdb has only the in-frame clones, and not every one. The sample yields fewer than 150,000 clones, about 70% seen once. Sequenced input: PBMCs. These receptors originate from a man aged 18 to 35 in good health and CMV-seronegative.

The chain links TRBV9 to TRBJ1-3, with TRBD1 matching over 9 bases. The germline V gene encodes CDR1 SGDLS and CDR2 YYNGEE. V dropped 2 bases and J dropped 7; count of bases not matched to a gene: 1. CDR3 length equals 13 residues. CDR3 sequence: CASSVTGGNTIYF. The CDR3 DNA follows: TGTGCCAGCAGCGTGACAGGGGGTAACACCATATATTTT.

This clone was counted once. Written as DNA, the CDR3 is TGTGCCACCAGCAGCCCGGGACAGCGAAGAAATCAGCCCCAGCATTTT. Residues: CATSSPGQRRNQPQHF. The rearrangement links TRBV15 to TRBJ1-5; TRBD1 matches at 7 bases. Germline V CDR1 and CDR2: LNHNV, YYDKDF (reference sequence). The J segment lost 4 bases and the V segment lost 3 bases, leaving 9 bases of the junction unmatched. CDR3 length: 16 amino acids. The entire variable domain, with the rest obtained from reference TRBV15 and TRBJ1-5, is as follows: DAMVIQNPRYQVTQFGKPVTLSCSQTLNHNVMYWYQQKSSQAPKLLFHYYDKDFNNEADTPDNFQSRRPNTSFCFLDIRSPGLGDTAMYLCATSSPGQRRNQPQHFGDGTRLSIL.

The V and J genes are TRBV7-2 and TRBJ1-2; D gene uncertain. The CDR3 runs 15 residues. Germline V lookup: CDR1 SGHTA, CDR2 FQGNSA. V lost 3 bases and J lost 0, with 11 bases in between. CDR3 nucleotides: TGTGCCAGCAGCTTTCAGAACCAACCTAACTATGGCTACACCTTC. Protein product: CASSFQNQPNYGYTF. The full variable domain, completed using reference TRBV7-2 and TRBJ1-2, is GAGVSQSPSNKVTEKGKDVELRCDPISGHTALYWYRQSLGQGLEFLIYFQGNSAPDKSGLPSDRFSAERTGGSVSTLTIQRTQQEDSAVYLCASSFQNQPNYGYTFGSGTRLTVV.

The gene calls are TRBV6-6 and TRBJ2-7; unclear D gene. Germline V gene lookup returns CDR1 MNHNY and CDR2 SVGAGI (reference sequence). This CDR3 contains 14 residues. The V gene lost 5 bases and the J gene lost 3 bases, with 14 bases spanning the gap. The CDR3, as DNA: TGTGCCAGCAGTCGCCCCAACAGAGACTACGAGCAGTACTTC. The encoded protein is CASSRPNRDYEQYF.

The rearrangement joins TRBV14 to TRBJ2-7; 12 bases match TRBD1. J lost 5 bases, V lost 6 bases, and 2 bases had no gene match. Germline loops: CDR1 SGHDN, CDR2 FVKESK. The CDR3 contains 13 residues. The CDR3 DNA is TGTGCCAGCAGGGGGACAGGGGGCCACGAGCAGTACTTC. This encodes CASRGTGGHEQYF.

This chain links TRBV16 with TRBJ1-2; a possible D gene is TRBD1 (5 bases). Germline-derived CDR1 and CDR2 are KGHSY and FQNENV. The CDR3 spans 15 residues. Trimming took off 2 bases at V and 4 bases at J, with 14 bases between the two ends. CDR3 residues: CASSQPGAGGYGYTF. CDR3 sequence (DNA): TGTGCCAGCAGCCAACCGGGCGCGGGGGGCTATGGCTACACCTTC.

The CDR3, as DNA: TGTGCCAGCAGCTTCGGGACAGGGGTAAACGAGCAGTACTTC. This sequence encodes CASSFGTGVNEQYF. The chain carries TRBV5-6 and TRBJ2-7; 10 bases map to TRBD1. Germline loops: CDR1 SGHDT, CDR2 YYEEEE. V lost 2 bases, J lost 5 bases, and 4 bases stayed unmatched. The CDR3 runs 14 residues.

This chain uses TRBV19 with TRBJ1-5, with unresolved D. Germline V gene lookup returns CDR1 LNHDA and CDR2 SQIVND (reference sequence). The CDR3 contains 15 residues. The V gene lost 6 bases and the J gene lost 0 bases, with 12 bases spanning the gap. The CDR3 reads CASSLYSSSNQPQHF. The CDR3, as DNA: TGTGCCAGTAGCTTATACTCTAGTAGCAATCAGCCCCAGCATTTT.

This clone was counted a few times. The chain couples TRBV19 to TRBJ1-6, with TRBD1 as a possible D gene (6 bases). CDR1 and CDR2 (germline): LNHDA, SQIVND (reference sequence). Trimming left V 3 bases short and J 7 bases short, with 16 bases between. CDR3 length: 16 residues. CDR3 nucleotide sequence: TGTGCCAGTAGTATTCGCCAGGGGCTCGTGAATTCACCCCTCCACTTT. Protein sequence: CASSIRQGLVNSPLHF.

The V call is TRBV30, the J call TRBJ1-1, with TRBD1 matching 9 bases. Germline lookup yields CDR1 GTSNPN and CDR2 SVGIG (reference sequence). Germline trimming cut 4 bases from V and 6 bases from J; bases unmatched to any gene: 18. The CDR3 contains 17 residues. The CDR3 reads CAWTRRDRVSLDAEAFF. As DNA, the CDR3 is TGTGCCTGGACCCGACGGGACAGGGTTTCTTTGGACGCTGAAGCTTTCTTT.

This sequence joins TRBV18 and TRBJ1-5; tentative D call: TRBD1 (5 bases). The CDR3 has 16 amino acids. Germline CDR1 is KGHSH and CDR2 is LQKENI. Trimming left V 3 bases short and J 2 bases short, with 14 bases between. This CDR3 is CASSPGQLYGNQPQHF. The DNA of the CDR3 is TGTGCCAGCTCACCGGGGCAGTTATACGGCAATCAGCCCCAGCATTTT.

The chain's CDR3 is CASSGQHNLFNNEQFF. Written as DNA, the CDR3 is TGTGCCAGTAGTGGACAGCATAACCTCTTTAACAATGAGCAGTTCTTC. The J gene is TRBJ2-1, the V gene TRBV19; D is perhaps TRBD1 (6 bases). This CDR3 contains 16 residues. V lost 5 bases to trimming and J lost 5 bases, with 19 bases between them. Germline loops: CDR1 LNHDA, CDR2 SQIVND (reference sequence).

The chain uses TRBV21-1 and TRBJ2-5; TRBD1 is taken as the D call from the table, unchecked against the DNA. TRBV21-1 corresponds to a pseudogene. CDR3 length equals 15 residues. CDR3 nucleotide sequence: TGTGCCAGCAGGAGCCGACAGGAATCCCAAGAGACCCAGTACTTC. It encodes CASRSRQESQETQYF.

V is TRBV5-6 and J is TRBJ2-5, with 9 positions matching TRBD2. The better agreement between TRBJ2-7 and the DNA end casts doubt on the J call. Germline V gene sequence: CDR1 SGHDT, CDR2 YYEEEE. The CDR3 length is 16 residues. The CDR3 is CASSLFSAGGSYEQYF. The CDR3 DNA reads as TGTGCCAGCAGCTTGTTTAGTGCGGGAGGGAGTTACGAGCAGTACTTC.

The chain has TRBV6-6 and TRBJ1-2, with a possible D match to TRBD1 (6 bases). This CDR3 is built from 15 residues. Germline lookup yields CDR1 MNHNY and CDR2 SVGAGI (reference sequence). V gave up 5 bases and J gave up 5 bases, with 18 bases separating them. CDR3 sequence (DNA): TGTGCCAGCAGTGTACGAACCGGGACATCTTATGGCTACACCTTC. This codes for CASSVRTGTSYGYTF.

The chain employs TRBV6-5 and TRBJ2-5; D perhaps matches TRBD2 (5 bases). V dropped 0 bases and J dropped 3 bases, with 5 bases sitting between them. This CDR3 has 13 residues. The germline CDR1 and CDR2 sequences are MNHEY and SVGAGI. The CDR3 nucleotides are TGTGCCAGCAGTTACTCCGGGGAAGAGACCCAGTACTTC. This translates into CASSYSGEETQYF.

The chain carries TRBV7-2 and TRBJ2-3; 11 nucleotides agree with TRBD2. The CDR3 is made up of 16 amino acids. Unmatched junction bases numbered 7, after V lost 1 base and J lost 7 bases. Per the germline V gene, CDR1 is SGHTA and CDR2 is FQGNSA. As DNA, the CDR3 is TGTGCCAGCAGCTTAGGGGCTAGCGGGAGGATAAATACGCAGTATTTT. Translated, it gives CASSLGASGRINTQYF.

This clone appeared once. The chain links TRBV9 to TRBJ1-2; 11 bases line up with TRBD1. The CDR3 extends over 17 amino acids. The V gene end was trimmed by 4 bases and the J gene end by 4 bases; junction bases not matched to a gene: 12. Germline V gives CDR1 SGDLS, CDR2 YYNGEE. The CDR3 spells CASSPGTGGRGVYGYTF. CDR3 coding DNA: TGTGCCAGCAGCCCCGGGACAGGGGGGCGGGGGGTCTATGGCTACACCTTC.

Details on this clone: The same CDR3 is also encoded by other DNA sequences in this sample. The genes are TRBV5-1 and TRBJ2-7; perhaps TRBD1 as D (5 bases). Trimming stripped 4 bases from V and 6 bases from J, with 11 bases between. The CDR3 consists of 12 residues. Germline values: CDR1 SGHRS, CDR2 YFSETQ. CDR3 nucleotide sequence: TGCGCCAGCAGCCTCCTAACAGGCGAGCAGTACTTC. Residues: CASSLLTGEQYF.

The chain employs TRBV18 and TRBJ1-4, with D maybe TRBD1 (5 bases). The CDR3 loop spans 14 amino acids. Trimming removed 2 bases from V and 8 bases from J, with 12 bases in between. Germline V gives CDR1 KGHSH, CDR2 LQKENI. CDR3 coding DNA: TGTGCCAGCTCACCATCCCAGGGATACGAAAAACTGTTTTTT. Its translation is CASSPSQGYEKLFF.

CDR3 nucleotide sequence: TGTGCCAGCAGCGCGGACAGGGCAAGCACTGAAGCTTTCTTT. Its translation is CASSADRASTEAFF. The rearrangement joins TRBV11-2 to TRBJ1-1; 8 positions match TRBD1. V was clipped by 5 bases and J by 4 bases; unmatched bases: 6. The CDR3 consists of 14 residues. Germline V CDR1 and CDR2: SGHAT, FQNNGV. The full variable domain, with the rest looked up from reference TRBV11-2 and TRBJ1-1, is EAGVAQSPRYKIIEKRQSVAFWCNPISGHATLYWYQQILGQGPKLLIQFQNNGVVDDSQLPKDRFSAERLKGVDSTLKIQPAKLEDSAVYLCASSADRASTEAFFGQGTRLTVV.

As concerns this clone: Other nucleotide sequences from this sample produce the same CDR3. The chain has TRBV19 and TRBJ1-2; TRBD1 aligns across 7 bases. The germline V gene has CDR1 LNHDA and CDR2 SQIVND (reference sequence). CDR3 length: 12 amino acids. After removal of 5 bases from V and 3 bases from J, the junction contained 0 bases not matched to a gene. The CDR3 reads CASSDRDYGYTF. The CDR3, as DNA: TGTGCCAGTAGTGACAGGGACTATGGCTACACCTTC.

V and J are TRBV9 and TRBJ2-1; possibly TRBD2 for D (6 bases). Between the trimmed V and J ends, which lost 4 bases and 4 bases, there was a span of 15 bases. The CDR3 consists of 15 residues. Germline V gives CDR1 SGDLS, CDR2 YYNGEE. CDR3: CASSPVVGGYNEQFF. The CDR3 nucleotides are TGTGCCAGCAGCCCCGTGGTGGGGGGATACAATGAGCAGTTCTTC.

J is TRBJ2-3 and V is TRBV10-3, with 7 bases fitting TRBD2. The CDR3 is made up of 16 amino acids. Looked up from germline, CDR1 is ENHRY and CDR2 is SYGVKD. V was clipped by 8 bases and J by 3 bases; unmatched bases: 14. The DNA of the CDR3 is TGTGCCATCTCGGGGGAGGGGCTTATTGGGACAGATACGCAGTATTTT. This codes for CAISGEGLIGTDTQYF.

Only a few counts were recorded for this clone. V is TRBV18 and J is TRBJ2-4; TRBD1 might be the D (6 bases). The germline V gene has CDR1 KGHSH and CDR2 LQKENI. The germline V and J ends were trimmed by 4 bases and 0 bases, with 13 bases remaining between them. The CDR3 has 16 residues. CDR3 sequence: CASSLRGLLAKNIQYF. CDR3 nucleotide sequence: TGTGCCAGCTCACTAAGGGGGTTGCTAGCCAAAAACATTCAGTACTTC.